A single sample is the source of the 30 T cell receptor beta chains below, sequenced in a study of breast tumors, draining lymph nodes, adjacent tissues. Breast cancer patients provided tissue from their axillary draining lymph nodes. TCRdb reprocessed the multiplex PCR reads with MiXCR, giving one entry per CDR3 protein. This sample carries 150,000 to 200,000 distinct CDR3 sequences, roughly 30% of them seen once, and the ten largest clones take about 3.9%. Source material: axillary lymph node tissue. These receptor sequences come from a female donor with breast cancer. Some clones in this sample may be carry-over from other donors' samples.

The genes are TRBV7-3 and TRBJ2-5; D perhaps matches TRBD2 (7 bases). CDR1 is SGHTA and CDR2 is FQGTGA in the germline V gene. This CDR3 has 13 residues. The V end lost 4 bases, the J end lost 5 bases, and 11 bases lay between the germline ends. The CDR3 bases are TGTGCCAGCAGCTGGGGGGGGGCGGAGACCCAGTACTTC. Protein: CASSWGGAETQYF.

Ten or more counts support this clonotype. The chain couples TRBV7-9 to TRBJ2-5; D is ambiguous. Trimming shortened V by 5 bases and J by 5 bases, and 21 bases separated the two germline ends. The CDR3 extends over 16 amino acids. Germline lookup yields CDR1 SEHNR and CDR2 FQNEAQ (reference sequence). This chain's CDR3 is CASSPPDLHGSETQYF. The CDR3 DNA reads as TGTGCCAGCAGCCCCCCCGACCTTCATGGCTCGGAGACCCAGTACTTC. The entire variable domain, with the rest obtained from reference TRBV7-9 and TRBJ2-5, is as follows: DTGVSQNPRHKITKRGQNVTFRCDPISEHNRLYWYRQTLGQGPEFLTYFQNEAQLEKSRLLSDRFSAERPKGSFSTLEIQRTEQGDSAMYLCASSPPDLHGSETQYFGPGTRLLVL.

In the case of this clonotype: A read error may produce the germline difference seen at one junction end. The chain employs TRBV6-6 and TRBJ2-1; D gene uncertain. The CDR3 covers 13 residues. CDR1 MNHNY and CDR2 SVGAGI come from the germline V gene (reference sequence). DNA for the CDR3: TGTGCCAGCAGTCCCCATCAGTACAATGAGCAGCTCTTC. It is translated as CASSPHQYNEQLF.

The rearrangement uses TRBV19 and TRBJ1-6, with no clear D. The germline V gene has CDR1 LNHDA and CDR2 SQIVND (reference sequence). The germline V and J ends were trimmed by 2 bases and 10 bases, with 15 bases remaining between them. This CDR3 has 15 amino acids. In DNA form, the CDR3 reads TGTGCCAGTAGTATAAGGGCGGGCCCCAAGTCACCCCTCCACTTT. It encodes CASSIRAGPKSPLHF. The full variable domain, its missing parts supplied by reference TRBV19 and TRBJ1-6, is DGGITQSPKYLFRKEGQNVTLSCEQNLNHDAMYWYRQDPGQGLRLIYYSQIVNDFQKGDIAEGYSVSREKKESFPLTVTSAQKNPTAFYLCASSIRAGPKSPLHFGNGTRLTVT.

This clonotype was observed many times. The genes are TRBV2 and TRBJ2-1; no clear D gene. The ends were cut back, 5 bases at V and 0 bases at J, with 8 bases in the middle. CDR1 and CDR2 (germline): SNHLY, FYNNEI. The CDR3 is 14 residues long. CDR3 region: CASSKKGSYNEQFF. DNA for the CDR3: TGTGCCAGCAGTAAAAAGGGCTCCTACAATGAGCAGTTCTTC. The entire variable domain, with the rest obtained from reference TRBV2 and TRBJ2-1, is as follows: EPEVTQTPSHQVTQMGQEVILRCVPISNHLYFYWYRQILGQKVEFLVSFYNNEISEKSEIFDDQFSVERPDGSNFTLKIRSTKLEDSAMYFCASSKKGSYNEQFFGPGTRLTVL.

This clonotype was recorded at least ten times. The gene calls are TRBV2 and TRBJ2-7; D is unresolved. Per the germline V gene, CDR1 is SNHLY and CDR2 is FYNNEI. This CDR3 contains 14 residues. V was clipped by 0 bases and J by 7 bases, with 13 bases between them. The CDR3 loop reads CASSEALLGREQYF. As DNA, the CDR3 is TGTGCCAGCAGTGAAGCGCTTTTGGGCAGGGAGCAGTACTTC.

There are many counts of this clonotype. The chain is built from TRBV29-1 and TRBJ2-7, with 10 bases aligning to TRBD2. In germline, CDR1 is SQVTM, CDR2 ANQGSEA. The CDR3 is 13 residues long. The V and J ends lost 4 bases and 4 bases, in that order; junction bases with no gene match: 4. The CDR3 region has the DNA TGCAGCGTTGGTCTAGCGGGGGTGTACGAGCAGTACTTC. It encodes CSVGLAGVYEQYF.

The sample holds many counts of this clonotype. The chain uses TRBV12-3 or TRBV12-4 and TRBJ2-2; TRBD1 aligns across 9 bases. After removal of 1 base from V and 4 bases from J, the junction contained 4 bases not matched to a gene. CDR3 size: 16 residues. The CDR3, as DNA: TGTGCCAGCAGTTTAGGGGACAGGGTGGGCACCGGGGAGCTGTTTTTT. The encoded protein is CASSLGDRVGTGELFF.

This clonotype showed up just a few times. This rearrangement joins TRBV5-6 to TRBJ2-3; D is undetermined. The length of the CDR3 is 15 residues. Trimming removed 4 bases from V and 1 base from J, with 13 bases in between. CDR1 and CDR2 (germline): SGHDT, YYEEEE. CDR3 in amino acids: CASSPRVLGTDTQYF. CDR3 coding DNA: TGTGCCAGCAGCCCCCGGGTGCTTGGCACAGATACGCAGTATTTT.

This clonotype was detected many times. J is TRBJ2-7 and V is TRBV10-3, with D unresolved. The CDR3 is 13 residues long. In germline, CDR1 is ENHRY, CDR2 SYGVKD. With 4 bases removed from V and 2 bases from J, the gap between germline ends came to 9 bases. The chain's CDR3 is CAISVFRAYEQYF. The CDR3 DNA sequence: TGTGCCATCAGTGTGTTTAGAGCCTACGAGCAGTACTTC.

This clonotype has ten or more counts. The V call is TRBV7-3, the J call TRBJ2-1; D may be TRBD1 or TRBD2 (5 bases each). The CDR3 sequence is 14 residues long. With 0 bases removed from V and 8 bases from J, the gap between germline ends came to 11 bases. Germline loops: CDR1 SGHTA, CDR2 FQGTGA. CDR3 sequence reads: CASSLTGVYDEQFF. Written as DNA, the CDR3 is TGTGCCAGCAGCTTAACGGGGGTATATGATGAGCAGTTCTTC.

At least ten counts were recorded for this clonotype. V is TRBV20-1 and J is TRBJ2-3; perhaps D is TRBD1 or TRBD2 (5 bases each). CDR1 and CDR2 (germline): DFQATT, SNEGSKA (reference sequence). CDR3 length equals 11 residues. V shed 3 bases and J shed 6 bases, with 7 bases lying between them. The CDR3 nucleotides are TGCAGTGCTAGTTGGGGGGATACGCAGTATTTT. Protein product: CSASWGDTQYF.

This clonotype occurred a few times. It may be a read error: a sequence one base away is much more abundant. The V call is TRBV20-1, the J call TRBJ2-5, with 8 bases identical to TRBD2. Per the germline V gene, CDR1 is DFQATT and CDR2 is SNEGSKA (reference sequence). The V gene end was trimmed by 0 bases and the J gene end by 4 bases; junction bases not matched to a gene: 19. The CDR3 sequence is 19 residues long. CDR3 DNA: TGCAGTGCTAGAGATAGGGTACTAGCGGCGGGGCCGCGGGGAGAGACCCAGTACTTC. It codes for CSARDRVLAAGPRGETQYF.

A note on this clonotype: This may arise from a read error, as a much more abundant clone is one base away. For the CDR3, the DNA is TGTGCCAGCAGCTTTGGACCAGCGGAATACGAGCAGTACTTC. Protein: CASSFGPAEYEQYF. The J gene is TRBJ2-7, the V gene TRBV13, with D possibly TRBD2 on 5 matching bases. Trimming took 3 bases from V and 4 from J, leaving 13 bases between them. CDR1 is PRHDT, CDR2 FYEKMQ, per germline (reference sequence). CDR3 length equals 14 residues.

With regard to this clonotype: A much larger clone lies a single base off, so this may be a read error. This chain links TRBV12-3 or TRBV12-4 with TRBJ2-5; the D is unclear. The CDR3 is made up of 15 amino acids. V shed 3 bases and J shed 1 base, with 12 bases lying between them. CDR3 region: CASSFRRGRQETQYF. Written as DNA, the CDR3 is TGTGCCAGCAGTTTCAGGAGAGGCCGCCAAGAGACCCAGTACTTC.

This clonotype was seen ten or more times. The chain links TRBV12-3 or TRBV12-4 to TRBJ2-3, with a weak D call TRBD2 (6 bases). V lost 7 bases and J lost 2, with 13 bases in between. This CDR3 contains 14 residues. The CDR3 reads CASNTRTITDTQYF. Here the CDR3 DNA reads TGTGCCAGCAATACCCGGACTATCACAGATACGCAGTATTTT.

This clonotype was seen ten or more times. An end of the junction differs from the germline gene, which may be a read error. This rearrangement joins TRBV7-7 to TRBJ2-5; TRBD1 is a possible D gene (5 bases). CDR1 is SSHAT and CDR2 is FNYEAQ in the germline V gene (reference sequence). CDR3 length: 14 amino acids. CDR3 protein: CASSLGVGQETQYF. Here the CDR3 DNA reads TGTGCTAGCAGCTTAGGGGTAGGCCAAGAGACCCAGTACTTC.

Of note for this clonotype: With a much larger clone just one base away, this may be a read error. The CDR3 does not end in the conserved phenylalanine or tryptophan, so this is likely a read error. The DNA is left out, because the CDR3 cannot be placed on it with certainty; the CDR3 is given as TCRdb lists it. This rearrangement joins TRBV9 to TRBJ2-7; TRBD2, the table's D call, lacks a check against the DNA. The germline CDR1 and CDR2 sequences are SGDLS and YYNGEE. Including both end residues, the CDR3 is 14 amino acids long. CDR3 residues: CASSVREGSYEQSI.

Note on this clonotype: A much larger clone is a single base away; this may be a read error. The J gene is TRBJ1-2, the V gene TRBV7-2, with a possible D match to TRBD1 (5 bases). CDR3 length equals 15 residues. Per germline, CDR1 SGHTA and CDR2 FQGNSA. CDR3 DNA: TGTGCCAGCAGCTTATCGTTTCGGGGCGTTGGTGGCTACCCCTTC. It encodes CASSLSFRGVGGYPF.

The rearrangement links TRBV20-1 to TRBJ1-4, with a weak D call TRBD1 (5 bases). Trimming left V 6 bases short and J 8 bases short, with 16 bases between. The CDR3 has 13 amino acids. Germline V gene lookup returns CDR1 DFQATT and CDR2 SNEGSKA (reference sequence). This CDR3 reads CSATSVGVEKLFF. CDR3 nucleotides: TGCAGTGCCACCAGTGTGGGGGTCGAAAAACTGTTTTTT.

This clonotype was found many times. The chain has TRBV27 and TRBJ2-7, with 7 bases matching TRBD1. With V trimmed by 6 bases and J by 3 bases, 5 bases remained unmatched. The CDR3 sequence is 13 residues long. CDR1 is MNHEY, CDR2 SMNVEV, per germline (reference sequence). The CDR3 is CASSDRVSYEQYF. The CDR3 DNA reads as TGTGCCAGCAGCGACAGGGTCAGCTACGAGCAGTACTTC.

The table lists this clonotype with many counts. This rearrangement joins TRBV9 to TRBJ2-3; no definite D call. Trimming stripped 5 bases from V and 5 bases from J, with 12 bases between. Germline lookup yields CDR1 SGDLS and CDR2 YYNGEE. This CDR3 is 13 amino acids long. The CDR3 protein is CASSDSQGDTQYF. CDR3 DNA: TGTGCCAGCAGTGATAGTCAAGGAGATACGCAGTATTTT.

This clonotype has at least ten counts. This chain links TRBV29-1 with TRBJ2-1; the D call may be TRBD1 or TRBD2 (6 bases each). The CDR3 has 14 amino acids. Deletions cut 5 bases from V and 7 bases from J, with 18 bases between. CDR1 is SQVTM and CDR2 is ANQGSEA in the germline V gene. The chain's CDR3 is CSVYGGGFWNEQFF. DNA for the CDR3: TGCAGCGTTTACGGAGGGGGATTTTGGAATGAGCAGTTCTTC.

This clonotype was seen ten or more times. The chain uses TRBV11-3 and TRBJ2-1, with a weak D call TRBD2 (5 bases). Germline CDR1 SGHNT, CDR2 YENEEA. CDR3 size: 16 residues. V lost 2 bases, J lost 1 base, and 12 bases lay in between. The CDR3, as DNA: TGTGCCAGCAGCTTACCAGCGGTGGAGTCCTACAATGAGCAGTTCTTC. Translated, it gives CASSLPAVESYNEQFF.

This clonotype was counted at least ten times. J is TRBJ1-3 and V is TRBV19, with D perhaps TRBD1 (5 bases). V gave up 4 bases and J gave up 4 bases, with 11 bases separating them. This CDR3 is built from 14 residues. Germline V gene data show CDR1 as LNHDA and CDR2 as SQIVND (reference sequence). CDR3 sequence (DNA): TGTGCCAGTAGTACCAGGGTTCAGGGAAACACCATATATTTT. Protein product: CASSTRVQGNTIYF.

This clonotype has ten or more counts. The chain links TRBV20-1 to TRBJ2-5; 9 nucleotides agree with TRBD1. Trimming cost V 0 bases and J 2 bases; bases outside gene matches: 7. The germline V gene encodes CDR1 DFQATT and CDR2 SNEGSKA (reference sequence). CDR3 length: 16 residues. The CDR3: CSARDPGQGQQETQYF. The CDR3 DNA follows: TGCAGTGCTAGAGACCCGGGACAGGGTCAGCAAGAGACCCAGTACTTC.

The sample holds many counts of this clonotype. The chain is built from TRBV5-6 and TRBJ2-1, with D possibly being TRBD2 (7 bases). From germline, CDR1 is SGHDT and CDR2 YYEEEE. This CDR3 is 15 amino acids long. V lost 0 bases to trimming and J lost 5 bases, with 12 bases between them. CDR3 sequence (DNA): TGTGCCAGCAGCTTGGAGGGGGGGGCTAACAATGAGCAGTTCTTC. This codes for CASSLEGGANNEQFF.

This clonotype was detected a few times. This may be a read error, as it is one base from a much larger clone. The DNA for the CDR3 is TGCAGTGCTAGTTTGTCGGAGGGGTATGCCTACACCTTC. Its translation: CSASLSEGYAYTF. The rearrangement joins TRBV20-1 to TRBJ1-2, with a tentative D call TRBD1 (5 bases). Looked up from germline, CDR1 is DFQATT and CDR2 is SNEGSKA (reference sequence). The CDR3 spans 13 residues.

This clonotype has a single count. The genes are TRBV19 and TRBJ1-4, with unresolved D. This CDR3 region has 15 residues. Between the trimmed V and J ends, which lost 1 base and 10 bases, there was a span of 16 bases. Germline V gene data show CDR1 as LNHDA and CDR2 as SQIVND (reference sequence). Written as DNA, the CDR3 is TGTGCCAGTAGTATAGTAGACCTGAGCTCTGGAAAACTGTTTTTT. Translated: CASSIVDLSSGKLFF. Using reference TRBV19 and TRBJ1-4 for the parts outside the CDR3, the full variable domain is DGGITQSPKYLFRKEGQNVTLSCEQNLNHDAMYWYRQDPGQGLRLIYYSQIVNDFQKGDIAEGYSVSREKKESFPLTVTSAQKNPTAFYLCASSIVDLSSGKLFFGSGTQLSVL.

This clonotype occurred many times. The chain is built from TRBV10-3 and TRBJ2-3, with D perhaps matching TRBD2 (6 bases). Trimming removed 6 bases at V and 0 bases at J, with 13 bases between. This CDR3 region has 15 residues. Germline CDR1 is ENHRY and CDR2 is SYGVKD. For the CDR3, the DNA is TGTGCCATCAGGATGGACGGGACTAGCACAGATACGCAGTATTTT. It yields the protein CAIRMDGTSTDTQYF.